This TCR beta chain was captured by sequencing in a study of radiotherapy plus CTLA-4 blockade in lung cancer. Measured with immunoSEQ multiplex PCR; TCRdb has only the in-frame clones, and not every one. Of tens of thousands of clones listed, 70% are singletons. The table lists this clone with a few counts. CDR1 and CDR2 (germline): LGHNA, YNFKEQ. This CDR3 is built from 15 residues. With V trimmed by 1 base and J by 2 bases, 0 bases remained unmatched. The TCR sequence derives from a human donor with non-small cell lung cancer who had stable disease on radiotherapy plus ipilimumab. The chain links TRBV4-2 to TRBJ2-7, with 12 bases lining up with TRBD2. The source was peripheral blood, collected from a patient treated with radiotherapy plus ipilimumab. This chain's CDR3 is CASSQGLAGAYEQYF. The CDR3, as DNA: TGTGCCAGCAGCCAAGGACTAGCGGGAGCCTACGAGCAGTACTTC.